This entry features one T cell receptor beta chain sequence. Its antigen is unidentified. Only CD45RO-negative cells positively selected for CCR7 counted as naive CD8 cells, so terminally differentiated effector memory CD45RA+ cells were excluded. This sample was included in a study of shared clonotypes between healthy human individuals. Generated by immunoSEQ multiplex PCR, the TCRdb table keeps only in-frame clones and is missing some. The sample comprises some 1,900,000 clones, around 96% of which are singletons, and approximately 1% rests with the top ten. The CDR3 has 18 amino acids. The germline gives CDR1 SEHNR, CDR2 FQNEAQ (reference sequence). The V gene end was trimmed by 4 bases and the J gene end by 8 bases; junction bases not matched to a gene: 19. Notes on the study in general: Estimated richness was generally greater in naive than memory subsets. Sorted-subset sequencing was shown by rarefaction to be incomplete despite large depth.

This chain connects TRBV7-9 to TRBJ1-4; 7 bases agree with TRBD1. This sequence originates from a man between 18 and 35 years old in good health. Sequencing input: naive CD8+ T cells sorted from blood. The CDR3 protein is CASSSITNEEGGKEKLFF. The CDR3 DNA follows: TGTGCCAGCAGCTCTATAACCAATGAAGAAGGGGGCAAGGAAAAACTGTTTTTT.